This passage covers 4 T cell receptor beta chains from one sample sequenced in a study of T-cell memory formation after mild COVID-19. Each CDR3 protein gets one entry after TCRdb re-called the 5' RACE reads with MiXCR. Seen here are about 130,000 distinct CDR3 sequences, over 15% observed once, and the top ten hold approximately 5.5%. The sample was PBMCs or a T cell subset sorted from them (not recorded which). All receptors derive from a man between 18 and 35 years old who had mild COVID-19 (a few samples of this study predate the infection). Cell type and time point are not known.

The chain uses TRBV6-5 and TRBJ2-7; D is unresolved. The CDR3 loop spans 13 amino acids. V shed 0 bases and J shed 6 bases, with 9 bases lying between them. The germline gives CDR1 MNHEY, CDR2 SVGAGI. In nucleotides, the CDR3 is TGTGCCAGCAGTTACTCGATGGGTTCCGAGCAGTACGTC. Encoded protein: CASSYSMGSEQYV.

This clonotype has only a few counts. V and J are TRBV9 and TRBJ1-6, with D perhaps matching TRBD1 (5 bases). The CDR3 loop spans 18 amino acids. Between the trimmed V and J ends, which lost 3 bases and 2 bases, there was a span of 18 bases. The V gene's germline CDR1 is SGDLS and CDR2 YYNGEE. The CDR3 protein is CASSGNRDGEAYNSPLHF. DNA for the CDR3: TGTGCCAGCAGCGGGAACCGGGACGGGGAGGCCTATAATTCACCCCTCCACTTT.

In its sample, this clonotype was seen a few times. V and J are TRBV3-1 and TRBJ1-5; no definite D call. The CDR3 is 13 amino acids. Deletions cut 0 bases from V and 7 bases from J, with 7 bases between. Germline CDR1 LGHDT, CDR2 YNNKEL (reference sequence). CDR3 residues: CASSQDAGQPQHF. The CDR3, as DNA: TGTGCCAGCAGCCAAGACGCGGGGCAGCCCCAGCATTTT.

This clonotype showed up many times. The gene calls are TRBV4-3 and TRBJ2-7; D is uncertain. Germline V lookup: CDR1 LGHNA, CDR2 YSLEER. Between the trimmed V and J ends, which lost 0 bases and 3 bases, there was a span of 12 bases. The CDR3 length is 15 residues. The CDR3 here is CASSQDRQQIYEQYF. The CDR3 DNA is TGCGCCAGCAGCCAAGATCGGCAGCAGATCTACGAGCAGTACTTC.